This T cell receptor beta chain was recovered during a study of blood T cells in healthy people across ages. The V segment lost 2 bases and the J segment 5 bases; nucleotides outside the gene matches: 12. CDR1 is SEHNR, CDR2 FQNEAQ, per germline (reference sequence). The CDR3 has 17 amino acids. A second 7 to 11 cycle PCR used barcoded and J-beta primers. Every sample produced at least 2.5 million CDR3-containing paired-end reads. TCRdb reanalysed the 5' RACE reads using MiXCR and keeps one entry per CDR3 protein. The repertoire holds approximately 880,000 distinct CDR3 sequences, with about 48% as singletons. In its sample, this clonotype was seen many times. Extractions gave at least 5 micrograms of total RNA per sample.

This clonotype was obtained from a man between 25 and 39 years old in good health. The V gene is TRBV7-9, the J gene TRBJ2-4; 7 bases align to TRBD1. The source material was blood. The CDR3 coding sequence is TGTGCCAGCAGCTTACTTCCCCGCGACAGGGTCCAAAACATTCAGTACTTC. Translation: CASSLLPRDRVQNIQYF. The whole variable domain, filled in from reference TRBV7-9 and TRBJ2-4, reads DTGVSQNPRHKITKRGQNVTFRCDPISEHNRLYWYRQTLGQGPEFLTYFQNEAQLEKSRLLSDRFSAERPKGSFSTLEIQRTEQGDSAMYLCASSLLPRDRVQNIQYFGAGTRLSVL.